This record covers a single TCR beta chain. No antigen is known for it. A much larger clone is a single base away; this may be a read error. In TCRdb, the PCR reads were re-called with MiXCR into one record per CDR3 protein. The sample includes 60,000 to 70,000 distinct CDR3 sequences, around 17% of them seen just once. These data belong to a study of molecular identifiers for immune sequencing clone quantification. Across the whole study: Replicate RNA came from about 20,000 or 100,000 naive CD8 cells and was split five ways, and four parts were sequenced.

Naive CD8 T cells were sorted, and the gate applied was CD8+CD4-CCR7+CD45RA+. Points from the study as a whole: Underestimated sizes of highly expanded clones could result from identical TCR molecules that share a barcode. Detectable among some 1 million naive cells, according to reports, was Jurkat TCR RNA spiked in from one cell.

The length of the CDR3 is 18 residues. Germline CDR1 reads LGHNA; CDR2 reads YSLEER. V shed 1 base and J 7 bases; nucleotides not matched to a gene: 14. The chain recombines TRBV4-3 with TRBJ2-1; TRBD2 aligns across 9 bases. The sample comprised naive CD8+ T cells from blood, with Jurkat cell RNA spiked in. The subset was: FACS-sorted CD8+CD4-CCR7+CD45RA+ naive T cells. The receptor was isolated from a human donor in good health. Some libraries in this study had Jurkat cell RNA spiked in. The CDR3 loop is CASSQVVPWREGGNEQFF. Written as DNA, the CDR3 is TGCGCCAGCAGCCAAGTCGTGCCATGGCGGGAGGGAGGAAATGAGCAGTTCTTC.